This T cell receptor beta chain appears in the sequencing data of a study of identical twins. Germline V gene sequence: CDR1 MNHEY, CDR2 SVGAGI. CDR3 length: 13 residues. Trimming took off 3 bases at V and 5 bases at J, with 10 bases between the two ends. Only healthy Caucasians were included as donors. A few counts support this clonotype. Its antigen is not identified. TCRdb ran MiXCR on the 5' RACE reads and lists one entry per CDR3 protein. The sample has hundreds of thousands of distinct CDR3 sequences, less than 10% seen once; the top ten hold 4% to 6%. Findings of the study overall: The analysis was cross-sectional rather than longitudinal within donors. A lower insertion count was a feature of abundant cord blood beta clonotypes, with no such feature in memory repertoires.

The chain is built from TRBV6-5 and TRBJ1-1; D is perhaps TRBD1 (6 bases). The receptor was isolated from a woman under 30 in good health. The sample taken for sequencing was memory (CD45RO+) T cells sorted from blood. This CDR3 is CASSYMRGTEAFF. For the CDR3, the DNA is TGTGCCAGCAGTTATATGAGGGGGACTGAAGCTTTCTTT.